These 5 T cell receptor beta chains originate from one sample sequenced in a study of T cell responses to AZD1222 COVID-19 vaccine. Profiled with immunoSEQ multiplex PCR; TCRdb holds only in-frame clones, not every one. The sample shows 95,000 to 150,000 clones, about 87% of them seen only once. The specimen comprised peripheral blood, sampled on day 0 of AZD1222 vaccination. These receptors originate from an adult in good health.

The chain links TRBV2 to TRBJ2-7, with TRBD1 matching 7 bases. The ends lost 4 bases at V and 1 base at J; junction bases unmatched: 4. This CDR3 is 14 amino acids long. The germline gives CDR1 SNHLY, CDR2 FYNNEI. Here the CDR3 reads CASSVGTASYEQYF. The CDR3 DNA is TGTGCCAGCAGTGTGGGGACAGCATCCTACGAGCAGTACTTC. Variable domain in full (rest from reference TRBV2 and TRBJ2-7): EPEVTQTPSHQVTQMGQEVILRCVPISNHLYFYWYRQILGQKVEFLVSFYNNEISEKSEIFDDQFSVERPDGSNFTLKIRSTKLEDSAMYFCASSVGTASYEQYFGPGTRLTVT.

The chain combines TRBV18 with TRBJ2-7; D might be TRBD1 (5 bases). The CDR3 extends over 15 amino acids. From germline, CDR1 is KGHSH and CDR2 LQKENI. The V end was cut by 4 bases, the J end by 1 base, with 14 bases between. CDR3 coding DNA: TGTGCCAGCTCACTGGCGGTTAGGGGATCCTACGAGCAGTACTTC. Protein: CASSLAVRGSYEQYF.

In DNA form, the CDR3 reads TGCGCCAGCAGCTATGGGACAGGGGCCTCTAATTCACCCCTCCACTTT. It codes for CASSYGTGASNSPLHF. The V gene is TRBV5-1, the J gene TRBJ1-6; 10 positions match TRBD1. Germline V lookup: CDR1 SGHRS, CDR2 YFSETQ. Trimming removed 3 bases from V and 6 bases from J; junction bases left unmatched: 6. This CDR3 has 16 residues.

The J gene is TRBJ2-7, the V gene TRBV3-1 (or the pseudogene TRBV3-2); D is undetermined. V lost 2 bases, J lost 5 bases, and 16 bases lay in between. This CDR3 is built from 15 residues. The germline V gene has CDR1 LGHDT and CDR2 YNNKEL (reference sequence). The CDR3 nucleotides read TGTGCCAGCAGCCAAAGGTGGGCCGGTACCGACGAGCAGTACTTC. Translated, it gives CASSQRWAGTDEQYF.

The chain links TRBV4-3 to TRBJ2-2; weak D call: TRBD1 (6 bases). The CDR3 covers 17 residues. From germline, CDR1 is LGHNA and CDR2 YSLEER. Trimming stripped 3 bases from V and 5 bases from J, with 19 bases between. The CDR3 DNA reads as TGCGCCAGCAGCCATGAAACAGGGCATCGAAGAACCGGGGAGCTGTTTTTT. Encoded protein: CASSHETGHRRTGELFF.